The 27 T cell receptor beta chains below were found in one sample sequenced in a study of OX40 agonist ivuxolimab in advanced cancers. Assay used: immunoSEQ multiplex PCR; TCRdb lists only in-frame clones, some missing. The data show about 64,000 clones, more than 85% seen once. Here the sequenced sample was CD4+ or CD8+ T cells sorted from blood, taken in a trial of the OX40 agonist ivuxolimab. All receptors derive from an adult with an advanced solid tumor such as melanoma, head and neck, liver or kidney cancer.

The rearrangement links TRBV29-1 to TRBJ2-3, with 8 positions matching TRBD2. Trimming took 3 bases from V and 0 from J; bases not matched to a gene: 2. The CDR3 sequence is 14 residues long. Germline V gene data show CDR1 as SQVTM and CDR2 as ANQGSEA. This CDR3 is CSVETSVSTDTQYF. The CDR3 region has the DNA TGCAGCGTTGAGACTAGCGTGAGCACAGATACGCAGTATTTT.

J is TRBJ2-5 and V is TRBV14, with 9 bases fitting TRBD2. Germline CDR1 reads SGHDN; CDR2 reads FVKESK. V was clipped by 6 bases and J by 4 bases; unmatched bases: 6. The CDR3 sequence is 14 residues long. The CDR3 sequence: CASSALAGRETQYF. CDR3 nucleotide sequence: TGTGCCAGCAGTGCGCTAGCGGGGAGAGAGACCCAGTACTTC.

V usage is TRBV6-1 and J usage is TRBJ2-7; D gene uncertain. The CDR3 is made up of 11 amino acids. The germline V and J ends were trimmed by 5 bases and 5 bases, with 7 bases remaining between them. CDR1 and CDR2 from the germline V gene are MNHNS and SASEGT. CDR3 DNA sequence: TGTGCCAGCAGTTACCTAGACGAGCAGTACTTC. The encoded protein is CASSYLDEQYF.

V gene TRBV5-4 combines with J gene TRBJ2-2; D assignment may be TRBD1 or TRBD2 (6 bases each). V gave up 0 bases and J gave up 5 bases, with 14 bases separating them. This CDR3 spans 16 amino acids. Looked up from germline, CDR1 is SGHNT and CDR2 is YYREEE (reference sequence). The CDR3: CASSLDGGRSTGELFF. For the CDR3, the DNA is TGTGCCAGCAGCTTGGACGGGGGCAGGTCTACCGGGGAGCTGTTTTTT.

The V and J genes are TRBV19 and TRBJ2-1, with 7 nucleotides matching TRBD1. Germline CDR1 and CDR2: LNHDA and SQIVND (reference sequence). The CDR3 is made up of 12 amino acids. The V and J ends lost 4 bases and 12 bases, in that order; junction bases with no gene match: 6. The CDR3 sequence: CASSNNRGMQFF. The CDR3 region has the DNA TGTGCCAGTAGTAACAACAGGGGAATGCAGTTCTTC.

The chain couples TRBV7-9 to TRBJ2-7; 15 bases fit TRBD2. V shed 2 bases and J 6 bases; nucleotides not matched to a gene: 14. Per the germline V gene, CDR1 is SEHNR and CDR2 is FQNEAQ (reference sequence). The CDR3 contains 19 residues. Here the CDR3 reads CASSLNPGTSGRRRLEQYF. CDR3 sequence (DNA): TGTGCCAGCAGCTTAAATCCCGGGACTAGCGGGAGGAGACGACTCGAGCAGTACTTC.

The genes are TRBV5-1 and TRBJ2-6, with TRBD1 matching over 7 bases. From germline, CDR1 is SGHRS and CDR2 YFSETQ. The CDR3 length is 18 residues. V lost 4 bases and J lost 0; bases outside the gene matches: 10. CDR3 protein: CASSTGTAFLSGANVLTF. The CDR3 nucleotides read TGCGCCAGCAGCACCGGGACAGCCTTTCTCTCTGGGGCCAACGTCCTGACTTTC.

This clone was detected only once. This rearrangement joins TRBV5-4 to TRBJ2-7, with 9 bases lining up with TRBD1. The CDR3 loop spans 15 amino acids. The ends lost 3 bases at V and 6 bases at J; junction bases unmatched: 10. Germline V lookup: CDR1 SGHNT, CDR2 YYREEE (reference sequence). CDR3 sequence: CASSSARTGEVEQYF. The CDR3 DNA is TGTGCCAGCAGCTCGGCCCGGACAGGGGAAGTCGAGCAGTACTTC.

This chain uses TRBV19 with TRBJ2-7; D possibly corresponds to TRBD2 (6 bases). Deletions cut 8 bases from V and 2 bases from J, with 13 bases between. The CDR3 is 13 residues long. The V gene's germline CDR1 is LNHDA and CDR2 SQIVND (reference sequence). This CDR3 reads CASSTSPPYEQYF. In DNA, the CDR3 is TGTGCCAGTTCAACTAGCCCTCCCTACGAGCAGTACTTC.

V gene TRBV11-3 combines with J gene TRBJ1-1; D gene unclear. The germline CDR1 and CDR2 sequences are SGHNT and YENEEA. Between the trimmed V and J ends, which lost 5 bases and 2 bases, there was a span of 12 bases. This CDR3 has 14 residues. The CDR3 loop reads CASSPRTHNTEAFF. The CDR3 DNA reads TGTGCCAGCAGCCCCCGGACTCACAACACTGAAGCTTTCTTT.

The rearrangement uses TRBV30 and TRBJ1-5, with TRBD1 identical over 8 bases. This CDR3 comprises 14 residues. Germline V gene sequence: CDR1 GTSNPN, CDR2 SVGIG (reference sequence). The J segment lost 5 bases and the V segment lost 1 base, leaving 4 bases of the junction unmatched. CDR3: CAWSDVQGDQPQHF. The CDR3 DNA follows: TGTGCCTGGAGTGATGTACAGGGGGATCAGCCCCAGCATTTT.

The rearrangement joins TRBV6-5 to TRBJ2-7, with D possibly called TRBD1 or TRBD2 (6 bases each). CDR3 length: 14 amino acids. Germline V CDR1 and CDR2: MNHEY, SVGAGI. The V gene lost 3 bases and the J gene lost 7 bases, with 16 bases spanning the gap. CDR3 loop: CASSYNRGGPEQYF. For the CDR3, the DNA is TGTGCCAGCAGTTATAATCGAGGGGGGCCTGAGCAGTACTTC.

This clone was seen a few times. The chain joins TRBV5-4 to TRBJ1-5; D not resolved. The CDR3 runs to 15 residues. The germline V and J ends were trimmed by 0 bases and 4 bases, with 11 bases remaining between them. The germline V gene has CDR1 SGHNT and CDR2 YYREEE (reference sequence). CDR3 region: CASSLGPWPNQPQHF. CDR3 in DNA: TGTGCCAGCAGCTTGGGACCTTGGCCAAATCAGCCCCAGCATTTT.

The rearrangement joins TRBV6-1 to TRBJ1-5; TRBD1 matches at 9 bases. The V gene's germline CDR1 is MNHNS and CDR2 SASEGT. Trimming at V came to 7 bases and at J to 1 base, leaving 5 bases not matched to a gene. This CDR3 spans 15 amino acids. The CDR3 DNA is TGTGCCAGCACCCCGGGACAGGGAAGCAATCAGCCCCAGCATTTT. This encodes CASTPGQGSNQPQHF.

V is TRBV7-2 and J is TRBJ2-7, with a possible D match to TRBD1 (6 bases). The V gene lost 5 bases and the J gene lost 2 bases, with 16 bases spanning the gap. The CDR3 covers 15 residues. Germline V gives CDR1 SGHTA, CDR2 FQGNSA. CDR3 in amino acids: CASSKSVGTTYEQYF. The DNA for the CDR3 is TGTGCCAGCAGCAAATCGGTGGGGACAACCTACGAGCAGTACTTC.

This clone has only one observation. CDR3 coding DNA: TGTGCCAGCTCAGCGAGGACAGGACGTAACACTGAAGCTTTCTTT. Translation gives CASSARTGRNTEAFF. The chain links TRBV18 to TRBJ1-1; 7 nucleotides match TRBD1. This CDR3 is 15 amino acids long. J lost 2 bases, V lost 5 bases, and 8 bases had no gene match. CDR1 and CDR2 from the germline V gene are KGHSH and LQKENI. The full variable domain, completed using reference TRBV18 and TRBJ1-1, is NAGVMQNPRHLVRRRGQEARLRCSPMKGHSHVYWYRQLPEEGLKFMVYLQKENIIDESGMPKERFSAEFPKEGPSILRIQQVVRGDSAAYFCASSARTGRNTEAFFGQGTRLTVV.

V usage is TRBV10-2 and J usage is TRBJ2-7; D remains ambiguous. V lost 3 bases to trimming and J lost 0 bases, with 6 bases between them. The germline V gene encodes CDR1 WSHSY and CDR2 SAAADI. The CDR3 has 13 residues. For the CDR3, the DNA is TGCGCCAGCAGTGATGCGGACTCCTACGAGCAGTACTTC. This encodes CASSDADSYEQYF.

As DNA, the CDR3 is TGTGCCATCAGTGAGAATAGCGGGACAGGAAACATTCAGTACTTC. Translated: CAISENSGTGNIQYF. The chain employs TRBV10-3 and TRBJ2-4; D may be TRBD1 or TRBD2 (8 bases each). The CDR3 spans 15 residues. V was trimmed by 2 bases and J by 6 bases, leaving 14 bases between them. The germline CDR1 and CDR2 sequences are ENHRY and SYGVKD.

The table lists this clone with a count of one. This chain connects TRBV7-6 to TRBJ2-1; D may correspond to TRBD1 or TRBD2 (7 bases each). V was pared by 5 bases and J by 1 base, with 18 bases between. CDR3 size: 17 residues. Per the germline V gene, CDR1 is SGHVS and CDR2 is FNYEAQ. CDR3 amino acids: CASSTYRGAGSYNEQFF. CDR3 DNA: TGTGCCAGCAGCACCTACAGGGGAGCGGGGTCCTACAATGAGCAGTTCTTC.

The J gene is TRBJ2-1, the V gene TRBV5-1, with TRBD1 matching 7 bases. Germline-derived CDR1 and CDR2 are SGHRS and YFSETQ. V shed 1 base and J 6 bases; nucleotides not matched to a gene: 10. The CDR3 spans 16 residues. The CDR3 here is CASSLQGEGAGNEQFF. The CDR3 DNA follows: TGCGCCAGCAGCTTGCAGGGAGAGGGGGCGGGCAATGAGCAGTTCTTC.

The chain has TRBV18 and TRBJ1-3, with 7 bases lining up with TRBD1. The CDR3 totals 18 residues. V trimming: 5 bases; J trimming: 4 bases; junction bases outside the gene matches: 17. Germline loops: CDR1 KGHSH, CDR2 LQKENI. In DNA form, the CDR3 reads TGTGCCAGCTCATCGAACATGAATACAGGGGTGATGGGAAACACCATATATTTT. Its translation is CASSSNMNTGVMGNTIYF.

The V gene is TRBV19, the J gene TRBJ1-2; TRBD1 agrees at 9 bases. With V trimmed by 4 bases and J by 4 bases, 7 bases remained unmatched. Germline-derived CDR1 and CDR2 are LNHDA and SQIVND (reference sequence). The CDR3 contains 15 residues. DNA for the CDR3: TGTGCCAGTAGTACCAGGACAGGGGTGGTCTATGGCTACACCTTC. This gives the protein CASSTRTGVVYGYTF.

The rearrangement links TRBV9 to TRBJ2-2; D gene unclear. The CDR3 is 16 amino acids. Germline assignment: CDR1 SGDLS and CDR2 YYNGEE. Trimming stripped 3 bases from V and 0 bases from J, with 12 bases between. As DNA, the CDR3 is TGTGCCAGCAGCGCAAGAGCTGGAGCGAACACCGGGGAGCTGTTTTTT. Protein sequence: CASSARAGANTGELFF.

The chain links TRBV9 to TRBJ1-3; D not resolved. This CDR3 region has 16 residues. Germline values: CDR1 SGDLS, CDR2 YYNGEE. The germline V and J ends were trimmed by 0 bases and 2 bases, with 12 bases remaining between them. Here the CDR3 DNA reads TGTGCCAGCAGCGTAGATTCCACTACGACTGGAAACACCATATATTTT. The encoded protein is CASSVDSTTTGNTIYF.

The chain carries TRBV18 and TRBJ1-1; 7 nucleotides line up with TRBD1. Germline V CDR1 and CDR2: KGHSH, LQKENI. After removal of 2 bases from V and 3 bases from J, the junction contained 9 bases not matched to a gene. CDR3 size: 16 residues. CDR3 DNA: TGTGCCAGCTCACCATTCCAGGGGGGAGCTGACACTGAAGCTTTCTTT. Translated, it gives CASSPFQGGADTEAFF. The variable domain in full, completed from reference TRBV18 and TRBJ1-1, reads NAGVMQNPRHLVRRRGQEARLRCSPMKGHSHVYWYRQLPEEGLKFMVYLQKENIIDESGMPKERFSAEFPKEGPSILRIQQVVRGDSAAYFCASSPFQGGADTEAFFGQGTRLTVV.

The chain has TRBV19 and TRBJ2-1; D gene unclear. The germline V and J ends were trimmed by 5 bases and 5 bases, with 13 bases remaining between them. The V gene's germline CDR1 is LNHDA and CDR2 SQIVND (reference sequence). This CDR3 region has 14 residues. The CDR3 coding sequence is TGTGCCAGTAGTTCAGCCGGCCTGGACAATGAGCAGTTCTTC. Its protein product is CASSSAGLDNEQFF. Full variable domain (missing parts from reference TRBV19 and TRBJ2-1): DGGITQSPKYLFRKEGQNVTLSCEQNLNHDAMYWYRQDPGQGLRLIYYSQIVNDFQKGDIAEGYSVSREKKESFPLTVTSAQKNPTAFYLCASSSAGLDNEQFFGPGTRLTVL.

This clone came up once. V is TRBV2 and J is TRBJ2-5; 10 bases map to TRBD2. CDR1 and CDR2 (germline): SNHLY, FYNNEI. After removal of 7 bases from V and 4 bases from J, the junction contained 6 bases not matched to a gene. The CDR3 totals 14 residues. As DNA, the CDR3 is TGTGCCAGCACTAAGCGGGAGGGCAGAGAGACCCAGTACTTC. It encodes CASTKREGRETQYF.